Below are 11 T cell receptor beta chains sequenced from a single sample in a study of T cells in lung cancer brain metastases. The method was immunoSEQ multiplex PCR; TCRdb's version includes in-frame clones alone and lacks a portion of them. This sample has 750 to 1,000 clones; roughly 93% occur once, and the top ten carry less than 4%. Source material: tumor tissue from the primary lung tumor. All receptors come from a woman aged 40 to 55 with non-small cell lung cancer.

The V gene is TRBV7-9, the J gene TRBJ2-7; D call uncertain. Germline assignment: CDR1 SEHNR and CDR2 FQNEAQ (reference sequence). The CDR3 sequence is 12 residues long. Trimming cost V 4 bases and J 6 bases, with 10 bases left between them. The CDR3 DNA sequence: TGTGCCAGCAGCTCAACAATGCTCGAGCAGTACTTC. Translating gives CASSSTMLEQYF.

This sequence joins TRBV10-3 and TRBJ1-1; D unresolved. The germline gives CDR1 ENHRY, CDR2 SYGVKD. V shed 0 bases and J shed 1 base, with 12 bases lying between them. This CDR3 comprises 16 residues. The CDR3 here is CAISESIITANTEAFF. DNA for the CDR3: TGTGCCATCAGTGAGTCGATAATCACAGCGAACACTGAAGCTTTCTTT.

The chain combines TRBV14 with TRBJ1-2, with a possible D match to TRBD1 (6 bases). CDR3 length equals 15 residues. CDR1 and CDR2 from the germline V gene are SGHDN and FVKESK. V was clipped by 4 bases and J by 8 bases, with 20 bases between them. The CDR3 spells CASSLWRRGPDGYTF. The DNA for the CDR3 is TGTGCCAGCAGCCTTTGGCGCAGGGGCCCGGACGGCTACACCTTC.

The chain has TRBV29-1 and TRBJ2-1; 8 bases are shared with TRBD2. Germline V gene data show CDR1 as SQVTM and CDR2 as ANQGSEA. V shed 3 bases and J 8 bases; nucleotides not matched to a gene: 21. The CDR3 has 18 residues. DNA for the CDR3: TGCAGCGTTGATTTTAGCGGGAAAGTAGTAGTCGGGTTCTATGAGCAGTTCTTC. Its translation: CSVDFSGKVVVGFYEQFF.

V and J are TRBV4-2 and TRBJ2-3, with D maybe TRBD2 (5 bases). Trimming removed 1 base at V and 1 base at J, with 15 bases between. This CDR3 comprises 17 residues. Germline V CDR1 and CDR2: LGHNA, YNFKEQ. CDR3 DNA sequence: TGTGCCAGCAGCCAAGTCTTGTCGCCCGGGGGCACAGATACGCAGTATTTT. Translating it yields CASSQVLSPGGTDTQYF.

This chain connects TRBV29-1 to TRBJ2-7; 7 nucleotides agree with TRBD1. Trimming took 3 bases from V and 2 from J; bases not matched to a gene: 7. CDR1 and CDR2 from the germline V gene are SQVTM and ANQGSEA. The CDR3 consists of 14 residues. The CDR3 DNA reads TGCAGCGTTGACGGACAGGACGAACCCTACGAGCAGTACTTC. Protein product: CSVDGQDEPYEQYF.

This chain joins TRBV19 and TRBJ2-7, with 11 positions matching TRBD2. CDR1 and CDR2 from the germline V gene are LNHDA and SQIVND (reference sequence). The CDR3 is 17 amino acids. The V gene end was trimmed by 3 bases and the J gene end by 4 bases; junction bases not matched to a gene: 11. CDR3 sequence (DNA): TGTGCCAGTAGTATGCTCCTAGCGGGAGGAGTTCGGTACGAGCAGTACTTC. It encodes CASSMLLAGGVRYEQYF. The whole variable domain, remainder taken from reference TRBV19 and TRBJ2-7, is DGGITQSPKYLFRKEGQNVTLSCEQNLNHDAMYWYRQDPGQGLRLIYYSQIVNDFQKGDIAEGYSVSREKKESFPLTVTSAQKNPTAFYLCASSMLLAGGVRYEQYFGPGTRLTVT.

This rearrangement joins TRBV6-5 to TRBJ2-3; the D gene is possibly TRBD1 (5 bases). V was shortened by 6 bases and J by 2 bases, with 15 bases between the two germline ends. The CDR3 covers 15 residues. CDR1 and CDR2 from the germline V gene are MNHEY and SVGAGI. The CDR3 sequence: CASSIRASSTDTQYF. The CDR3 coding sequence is TGTGCCAGCAGCATCAGGGCATCCTCCACAGATACGCAGTATTTT.

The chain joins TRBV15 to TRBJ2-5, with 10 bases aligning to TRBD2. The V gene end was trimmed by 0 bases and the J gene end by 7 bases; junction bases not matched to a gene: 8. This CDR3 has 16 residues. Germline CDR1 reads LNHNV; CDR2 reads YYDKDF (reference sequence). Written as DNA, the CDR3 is TGTGCCACCAGCAGAGAAGCGGGAGGGCCCCTAGGGACCCAGTACTTC. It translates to CATSREAGGPLGTQYF.

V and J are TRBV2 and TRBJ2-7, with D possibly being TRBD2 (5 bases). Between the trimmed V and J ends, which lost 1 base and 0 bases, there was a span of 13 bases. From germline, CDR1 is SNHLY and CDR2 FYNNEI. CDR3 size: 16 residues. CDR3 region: CASSEGPSGNSYEQYF. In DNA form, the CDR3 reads TGTGCCAGCAGTGAAGGCCCCAGCGGCAACTCCTACGAGCAGTACTTC.

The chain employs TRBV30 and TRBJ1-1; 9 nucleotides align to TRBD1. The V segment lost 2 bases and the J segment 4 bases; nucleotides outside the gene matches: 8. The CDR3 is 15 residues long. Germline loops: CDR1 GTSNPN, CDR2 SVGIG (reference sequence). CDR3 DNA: TGTGCCTGGAGTTCCCGGGACAGGGTAGCCACTGAAGCTTTCTTT. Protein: CAWSSRDRVATEAFF.